The entry below gives a single T cell receptor (beta chain) sequence along with its context. Its antigen remains unknown. These data originate in a study of T cell responses to AZD1222 COVID-19 vaccine. Whole-study context: Samples with a second dose at about 4 or about 12 weeks were pooled together.

CDR3 length equals 15 residues. Germline CDR1 and CDR2: LNHDA and SQIVND (reference sequence). Trimming pared 1 base from V and 2 bases from J, leaving 9 bases between. Overall study findings and caveats: Increases in Spike-specific TCR breadth and depth were seen after two AZD1222 doses. Across the whole spike, CD4 TCRs peaked at regions 160-218 and 743-854.

Sequenced by immunoSEQ multiplex PCR; TCRdb stores in-frame clones only, minus some. The data hold fewer than 200,000 clones, with 75% to 90% observed a single time. J is TRBJ1-5 and V is TRBV19, with D uncertain. The receptor's source is an adult in good health. The sequenced sample was peripheral blood, obtained on day 0 of AZD1222 vaccination. The CDR3 loop is CASSIVGSGNQPQHF. The CDR3 nucleotides are TGTGCCAGTAGTATAGTCGGTTCTGGCAATCAGCCCCAGCATTTT.